The rows below give T cell receptor beta chains drawn from one sample of a study of shared clonotypes between healthy human individuals. Method: immunoSEQ multiplex PCR; TCRdb's copy keeps in-frame clones and lacks some. Counted here are about 590,000 clones, 95% to 96% occurring once; the ten biggest clones make up 0.11%. The specimen was naive CD8+ T cells sorted from blood. The receptors were sampled from a woman in her twenties or thirties in good health. Each CDR3 is given with its conserved first and last residue. D genes are given only for firm matches. Size is omitted from some rows. Given values are once, few, many or a class for expanded clones.

>NA|TRBD2|TRBV19|TRBJ2-7
TGTGCCAGTAGTATAGTTCTAGCGGGAGGATACGAGCAGTACTTC
CASSIVLAGGYEQYF
>NA|NA|TRBV10-3|TRBJ1-6
TGTGCCATCAGTGAGTCGGTAAGGGGGGATTCACCCCTCCACTTT
CAISESVRGDSPLHF
>NA|NA|TRBV28|TRBJ2-2
TGTGCCAGCACCCTTTATTGGACCGGGGAGCTGTTTTTT
CASTLYWTGELFF
>NA|TRBD2|TRBV5-1|TRBJ2-7
TGCGCCAGCAGCTTGAGCGGGGGCTACGAGCAGTACTTC
CASSLSGGYEQYF
>once|NA|TRBV27|TRBJ2-1
TGTGCCGCCGAGGCCTACAATGAGCAGTTCTTC
CAAEAYNEQFF
>NA|NA|TRBV9|TRBJ2-3
TGTGCCAGCAGCGTTAATCCAGATACGCAGTATTTT
CASSVNPDTQYF
>NA|TRBD2|TRBV9|TRBJ2-1
TGTGCCAGCAGCCCCGGGGGGGGCCGCAATGAGCAGTTCTTC
CASSPGGGRNEQFF
>NA|NA|TRBV15|TRBJ2-1
TGTGCCACCAGCAGAGATTTGGGCAGGGGCCTCTCCTACAATGAGCAGTTCTTC
CATSRDLGRGLSYNEQFF
>NA|TRBD1|TRBV28|TRBJ2-5
TGTGCCAGCAGTACAAAACCCCGGGACAGGGGGAAAGAGACCCAGTACTTC
CASSTKPRDRGKETQYF
>NA|NA|TRBV2|TRBJ2-7
TGTGCCAGCAGTGTAGGGTGGGCCTACGAGCAGTACTTC
CASSVGWAYEQYF
>NA|TRBD1|TRBV27|TRBJ2-7
TGTGCCAGCAGTTTGGGACAGGGGACCTACGAGCAGTACTTC
CASSLGQGTYEQYF
>NA|NA|TRBV4-1|TRBJ2-7
TGCGCCAGCAGCCAAGGATCGGCGGGCCGTCGAACCTACGAGCAGTACTTC
CASSQGSAGRRTYEQYF
>NA|TRBD1|TRBV2|TRBJ2-7
TGTGCCAGCAGTGGAAACAGGGGGGTCTACGAGCAGTACTTC
CASSGNRGVYEQYF
>NA|NA|TRBV5-5|TRBJ2-5
TGTGCCAGCACCGTCGGGACCTCAGAGACCCAGTACTTC
CASTVGTSETQYF
>once|NA|TRBV28|TRBJ2-1
TGTGCCAGCAGTCCAGATACTGGACGTTACAATGAGCAGTTCTTC
CASSPDTGRYNEQFF
>NA|NA|TRBV5-1|TRBJ2-1
TGCGCCAGCAGCTTGGCCGGGAGAGACAATGAGCAGTTCTTC
CASSLAGRDNEQFF
>NA|NA|TRBV6-5|TRBJ2-7
TGTGCCAGCAGTCCGCTCCAGGGGGGTGACGAGCAGTACTTC
CASSPLQGGDEQYF